This T cell receptor beta chain was recorded in a study of T cells in Graves' hyperthyroidism and ophthalmopathy. RNA transcripts provided the source from which TCR beta CDR3 regions were amplified. First-round RT-PCR of the TCR CDR3 relied on the HTBI primer set. A single record per CDR3 protein comes from TCRdb applying MiXCR to the multiplex PCR reads. The sample has roughly 350,000 distinct CDR3 sequences, roughly 14% seen once. This receptor was taken from a woman under 40 with Graves' hyperthyroidism. The sample consisted of blood.

CDR3 sequence (DNA): TGTGCCAGCAGTCAAAACAGGGTGGGGGTCCACGAGCAGTACTTC. Encoded protein: CASSQNRVGVHEQYF. The J gene is TRBJ2-7, the V gene TRBV7-9; D may be TRBD1 (6 bases). V lost 6 bases to trimming and J lost 5 bases, with 20 bases between them. Germline V gene lookup returns CDR1 SEHNR and CDR2 FQNEAQ (reference sequence). The CDR3 extends over 15 amino acids.